This record covers a single T cell receptor beta chain. The antigen is unknown. The record originates from a study of T cell responses to AZD1222 COVID-19 vaccine. Study-level results: Clonal diversity may have been underestimated, and the donors were mostly white British, with more females than males.

The CDR3 contains 14 residues. The V and J ends lost 6 bases and 4 bases, in that order; junction bases with no gene match: 6. Germline V lookup: CDR1 LGHDT, CDR2 YNNKEL (reference sequence). Clones were sequenced by immunoSEQ multiplex PCR, and TCRdb holds only the in-frame ones, with some missing. The table lists under 140,000 clones, about 87% of them singletons. Sequenced here: peripheral blood, sampled on day 0 of AZD1222 vaccination. The sequence was collected from an adult in good health. The V gene is TRBV3-1 (or the pseudogene TRBV3-2), the J gene TRBJ2-5; 9 bases align to TRBD1. CDR3 coding DNA: TGTGCCAGCAGACGGACAGGGGTAAGAGAGACCCAGTACTTC. Translation gives CASRRTGVRETQYF.